This T cell receptor beta chain was identified during a study of neurological immune-mediated disorders. TCRdb re-called the 5' RACE reads with MiXCR, one entry per CDR3 protein. The table includes 42,000 or so distinct CDR3 sequences, 2% to 2.5% detected once. Trimming took 3 bases from V and 1 from J, leaving 9 bases between them. There are 14 residues in the CDR3. The V gene's germline CDR1 is ENHRY and CDR2 SYGVKD. This clonotype was seen at least ten times. This sequence was found in a man between 25 and 39 years old with multiple sclerosis. This chain connects TRBV10-3 to TRBJ2-5, with D possibly called TRBD1 or TRBD2 (5 bases each). Source material: PBMCs. CDR3 nucleotides: TGTGCCATCAGTGAAGTCGGGACCCAAGAGACCCAGTACTTC. Residues: CAISEVGTQETQYF.